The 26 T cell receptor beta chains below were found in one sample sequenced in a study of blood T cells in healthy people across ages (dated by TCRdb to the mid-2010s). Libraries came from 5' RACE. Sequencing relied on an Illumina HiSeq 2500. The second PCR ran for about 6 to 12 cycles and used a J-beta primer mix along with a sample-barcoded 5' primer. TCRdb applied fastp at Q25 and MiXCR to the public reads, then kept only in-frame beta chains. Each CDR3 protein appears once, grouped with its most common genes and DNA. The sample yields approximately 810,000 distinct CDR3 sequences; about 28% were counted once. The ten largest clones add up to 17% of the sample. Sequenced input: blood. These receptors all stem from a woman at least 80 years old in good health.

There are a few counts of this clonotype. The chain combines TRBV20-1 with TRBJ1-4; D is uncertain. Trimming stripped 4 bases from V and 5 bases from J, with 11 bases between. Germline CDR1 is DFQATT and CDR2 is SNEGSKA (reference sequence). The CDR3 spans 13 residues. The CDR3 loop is CSANRETNEKLFF. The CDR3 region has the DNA TGCAGTGCTAACCGGGAGACAAATGAAAAACTGTTTTTT.

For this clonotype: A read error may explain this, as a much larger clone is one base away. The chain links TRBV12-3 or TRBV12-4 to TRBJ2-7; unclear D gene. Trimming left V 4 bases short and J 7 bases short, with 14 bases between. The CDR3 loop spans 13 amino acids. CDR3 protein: CASSSTVYGEQYF. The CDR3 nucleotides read TGTGCCAGCAGTTCTACAGTTTACGGGGAGCAGTACTTC.

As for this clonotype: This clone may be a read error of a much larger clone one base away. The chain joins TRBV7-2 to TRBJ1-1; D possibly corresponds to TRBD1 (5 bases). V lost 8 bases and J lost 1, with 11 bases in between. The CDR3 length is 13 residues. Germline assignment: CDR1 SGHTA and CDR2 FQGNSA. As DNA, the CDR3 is TGTGCCAGCGGCACAGGCCGGAACACTGAAGCTTTCTTT. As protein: CASGTGRNTEAFF.

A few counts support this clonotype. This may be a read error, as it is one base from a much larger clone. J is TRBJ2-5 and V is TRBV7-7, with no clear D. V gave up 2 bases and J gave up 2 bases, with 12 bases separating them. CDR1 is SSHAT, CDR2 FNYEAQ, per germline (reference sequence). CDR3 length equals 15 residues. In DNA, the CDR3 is TGTGCCAGCAGCTTACGGGCCGAGGAACAAGAGACCCAGTACTTC. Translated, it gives CASSLRAEEQETQYF.

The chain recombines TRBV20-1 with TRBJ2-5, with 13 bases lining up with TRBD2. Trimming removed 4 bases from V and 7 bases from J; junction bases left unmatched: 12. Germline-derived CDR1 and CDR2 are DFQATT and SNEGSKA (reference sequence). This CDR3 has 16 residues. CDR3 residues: CSATWTSGGSLATQYF. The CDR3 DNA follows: TGCAGTGCTACTTGGACTAGCGGGGGTAGTTTGGCGACCCAGTACTTC.

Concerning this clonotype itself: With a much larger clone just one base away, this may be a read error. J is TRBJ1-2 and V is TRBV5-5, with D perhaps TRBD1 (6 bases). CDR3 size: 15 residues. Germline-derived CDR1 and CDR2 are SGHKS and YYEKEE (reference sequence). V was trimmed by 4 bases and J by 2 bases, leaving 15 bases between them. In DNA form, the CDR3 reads TGTGCCAGCAGCCCTAAGGGGGACTGGAACTATGGCTACACCTTC. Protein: CASSPKGDWNYGYTF.

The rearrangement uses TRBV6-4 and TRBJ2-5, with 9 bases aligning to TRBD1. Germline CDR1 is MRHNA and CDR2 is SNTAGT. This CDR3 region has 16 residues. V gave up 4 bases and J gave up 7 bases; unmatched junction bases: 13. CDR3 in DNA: TGTGCCAGCAGTGCGAACAGGGGGCGCTTTCCGGGGACCCAGTACTTC. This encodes CASSANRGRFPGTQYF.

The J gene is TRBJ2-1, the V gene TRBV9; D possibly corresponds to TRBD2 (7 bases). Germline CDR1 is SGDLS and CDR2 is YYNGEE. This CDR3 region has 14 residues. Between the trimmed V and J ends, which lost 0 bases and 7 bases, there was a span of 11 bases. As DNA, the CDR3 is TGTGCCAGCAGCGTAGAGGGGGGGGGTAATGAGCAGTTCTTC. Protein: CASSVEGGGNEQFF.

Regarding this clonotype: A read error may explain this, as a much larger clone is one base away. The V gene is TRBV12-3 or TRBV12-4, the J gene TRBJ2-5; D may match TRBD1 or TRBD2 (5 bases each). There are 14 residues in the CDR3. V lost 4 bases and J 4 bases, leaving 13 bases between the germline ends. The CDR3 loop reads CASSWRFGTETQYF. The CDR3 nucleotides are TGTGCCAGCAGTTGGAGATTCGGGACAGAGACCCAGTACTTC.

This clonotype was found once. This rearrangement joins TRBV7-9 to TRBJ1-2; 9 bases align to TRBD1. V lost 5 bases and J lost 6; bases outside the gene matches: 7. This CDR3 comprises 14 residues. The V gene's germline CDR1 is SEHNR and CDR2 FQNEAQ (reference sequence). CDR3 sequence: CASSIWDREHGYTF. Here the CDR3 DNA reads TGTGCCAGCAGCATTTGGGACAGGGAGCATGGCTACACCTTC.

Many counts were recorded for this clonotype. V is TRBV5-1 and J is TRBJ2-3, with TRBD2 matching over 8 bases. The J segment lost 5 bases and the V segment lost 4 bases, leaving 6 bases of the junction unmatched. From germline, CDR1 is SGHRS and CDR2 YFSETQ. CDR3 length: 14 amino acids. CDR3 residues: CASSPGGKEDTQYF. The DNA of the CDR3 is TGCGCCAGCAGCCCGGGGGGGAAGGAAGATACGCAGTATTTT. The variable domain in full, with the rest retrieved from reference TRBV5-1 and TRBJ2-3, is KAGVTQTPRYLIKTRGQQVTLSCSPISGHRSVSWYQQTPGQGLQFLFEYFSETQRNKGNFPGRFSGRQFSNSRSEMNVSTLELGDSALYLCASSPGGKEDTQYFGPGTRLTVL.

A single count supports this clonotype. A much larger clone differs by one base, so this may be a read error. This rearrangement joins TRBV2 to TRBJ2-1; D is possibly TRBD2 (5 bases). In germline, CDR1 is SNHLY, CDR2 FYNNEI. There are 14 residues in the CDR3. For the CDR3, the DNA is TGTGCCGGCAGTGAGGCCTTCGGAGGTGGTGAGCAGTTCTTC. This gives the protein CAGSEAFGGGEQFF. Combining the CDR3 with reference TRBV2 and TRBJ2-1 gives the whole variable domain EPEVTQTPSHQVTQMGQEVILRCVPISNHLYFYWYRQILGQKVEFLVSFYNNEISEKSEIFDDQFSVERPDGSNFTLKIRSTKLEDSAMYFCAGSEAFGGGEQFFGPGTRLTVL.

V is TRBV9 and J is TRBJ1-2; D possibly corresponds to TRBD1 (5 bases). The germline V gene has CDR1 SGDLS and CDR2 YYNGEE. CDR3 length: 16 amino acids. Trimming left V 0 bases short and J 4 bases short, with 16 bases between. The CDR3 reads CASSVDAGSPSYGYTF. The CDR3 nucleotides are TGTGCCAGCAGCGTAGACGCAGGGAGCCCCAGCTATGGCTACACCTTC.

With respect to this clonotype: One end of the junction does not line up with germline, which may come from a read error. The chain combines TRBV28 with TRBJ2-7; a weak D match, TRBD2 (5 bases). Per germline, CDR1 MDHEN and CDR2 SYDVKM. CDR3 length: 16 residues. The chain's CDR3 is CASSLRFVASSNEQYF. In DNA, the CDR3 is TGTGCCAGCAGTTTAAGGTTTGTTGCTAGCTCCAACGAGCAGTACTTC. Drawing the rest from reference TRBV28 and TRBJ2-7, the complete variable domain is DVKVTQSSRYLVKRTGEKVFLECVQDMDHENMFWYRQDPGLGLRLIYFSYDVKMKEKGDIPEGYSVSREKKERFSLILESASTNQTSMYLCASSLRFVASSNEQYFGPGTRLTVT.

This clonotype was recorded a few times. The CDR3 sequence is CASSPTGRNEKLFF. Written as DNA, the CDR3 is TGTGCCAGCAGCCCGACAGGGAGGAATGAAAAACTGTTTTTT. V usage is TRBV3-1 and J usage is TRBJ1-4, with TRBD1 matching over 7 bases. CDR3 length: 14 amino acids. J gave up 5 bases and V 4 bases, and 4 bases lay outside the gene matches. The germline gives CDR1 LGHDT, CDR2 YNNKEL (reference sequence).

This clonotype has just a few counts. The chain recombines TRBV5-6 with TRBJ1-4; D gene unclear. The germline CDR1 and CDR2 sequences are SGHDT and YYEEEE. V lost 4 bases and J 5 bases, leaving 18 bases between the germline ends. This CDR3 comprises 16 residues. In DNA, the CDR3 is TGTGCCAGCAGCCCCGCGAGAACAGTAGAAAATGAAAAACTGTTTTTT. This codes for CASSPARTVENEKLFF.

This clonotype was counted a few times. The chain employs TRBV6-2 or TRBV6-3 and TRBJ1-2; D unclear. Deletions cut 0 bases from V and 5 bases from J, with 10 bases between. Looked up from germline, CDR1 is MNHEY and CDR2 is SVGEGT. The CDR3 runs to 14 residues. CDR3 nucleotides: TGTGCCAGCAGTTACTCGGGAATGAAATATGGCTACACCTTC. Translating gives CASSYSGMKYGYTF.

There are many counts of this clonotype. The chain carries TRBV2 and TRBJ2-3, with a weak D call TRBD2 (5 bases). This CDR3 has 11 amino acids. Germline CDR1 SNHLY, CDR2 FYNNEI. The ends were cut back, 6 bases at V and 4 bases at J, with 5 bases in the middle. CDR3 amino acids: CASREADTQYF. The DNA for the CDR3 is TGTGCCAGCAGGGAGGCAGATACGCAGTATTTT.

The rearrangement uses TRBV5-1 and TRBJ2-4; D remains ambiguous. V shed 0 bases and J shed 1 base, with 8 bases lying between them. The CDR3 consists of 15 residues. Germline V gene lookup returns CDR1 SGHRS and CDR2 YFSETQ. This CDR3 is CASSLGKGAKNIQYF. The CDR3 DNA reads TGCGCCAGCAGCTTGGGAAAAGGGGCCAAAAACATTCAGTACTTC.

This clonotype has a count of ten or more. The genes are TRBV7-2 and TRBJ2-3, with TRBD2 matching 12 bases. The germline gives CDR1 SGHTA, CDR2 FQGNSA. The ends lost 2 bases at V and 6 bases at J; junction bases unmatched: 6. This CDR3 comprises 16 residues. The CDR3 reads CASSLNPGTSGDTQYF. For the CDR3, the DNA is TGTGCCAGCAGCTTAAACCCCGGGACTAGCGGGGATACGCAGTATTTT.

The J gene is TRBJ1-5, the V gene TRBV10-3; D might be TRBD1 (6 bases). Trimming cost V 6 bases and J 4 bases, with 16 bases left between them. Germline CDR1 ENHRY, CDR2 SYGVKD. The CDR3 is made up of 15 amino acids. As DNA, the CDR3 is TGTGCCATCAGCCAGGACAGTATAGCGAATCAGCCCCAGCATTTT. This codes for CAISQDSIANQPQHF.

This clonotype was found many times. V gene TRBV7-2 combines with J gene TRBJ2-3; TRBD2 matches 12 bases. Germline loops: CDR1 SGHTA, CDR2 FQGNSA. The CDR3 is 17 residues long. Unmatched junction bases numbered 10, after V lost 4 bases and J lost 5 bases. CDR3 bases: TGTGCCAGCAGCTCCAGCGGACTAGCGGGGATGAAAGATACGCAGTATTTT. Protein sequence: CASSSSGLAGMKDTQYF.

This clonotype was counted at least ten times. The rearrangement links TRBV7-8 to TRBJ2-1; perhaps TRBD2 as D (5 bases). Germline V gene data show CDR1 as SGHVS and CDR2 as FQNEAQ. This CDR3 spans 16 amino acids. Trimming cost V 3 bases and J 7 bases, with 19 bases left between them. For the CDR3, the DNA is TGTGCCAGCAGCTTTTCGGGAAGCGGCGGTTCAAATGAGCAGTTCTTC. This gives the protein CASSFSGSGGSNEQFF.

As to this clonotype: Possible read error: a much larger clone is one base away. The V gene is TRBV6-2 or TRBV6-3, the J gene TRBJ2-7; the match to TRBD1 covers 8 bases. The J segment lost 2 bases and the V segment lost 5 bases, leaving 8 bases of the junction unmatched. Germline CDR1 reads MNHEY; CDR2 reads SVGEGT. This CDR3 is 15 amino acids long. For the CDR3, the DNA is TGTGCCAGCAGTACCTGGACAGGGAGCGCCTACGAGCAGTACTTC. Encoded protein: CASSTWTGSAYEQYF.

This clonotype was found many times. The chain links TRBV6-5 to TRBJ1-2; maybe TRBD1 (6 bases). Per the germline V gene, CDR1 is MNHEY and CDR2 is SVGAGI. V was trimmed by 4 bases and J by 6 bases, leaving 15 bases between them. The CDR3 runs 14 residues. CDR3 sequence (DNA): TGTGCCAGCAGTTCAACAGGGAGGTCGGATGGCTACACCTTC. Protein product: CASSSTGRSDGYTF.

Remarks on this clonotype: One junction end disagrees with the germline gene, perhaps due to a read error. The CDR3 DNA follows: TGTGCCAGCAGTCACTCTGGGACTAGCAGAAAAGAGACCCAGTACTTC. It encodes CASSHSGTSRKETQYF. V is TRBV6-5 and J is TRBJ2-5; TRBD2 aligns across 9 bases. Per the germline V gene, CDR1 is MNHEY and CDR2 is SVGAGI. CDR3 length: 16 residues.